The clone carrying this T cell receptor beta chain is medium-sized (0.01 to 0.1%). Its matching antigen is unknown. Construction of the TCRbeta library involved unique molecular identifiers. TCRdb fed the PCR reads into MiXCR, producing one record per CDR3 protein. Among roughly 100,000 distinct CDR3 sequences, roughly 7.6% were seen once, and the ten largest hold less than 20%. The data are from a study of T-cell reconstitution after alpha-beta-depleted transplantation in children. Regarding the study as a whole: Counts and diversity of T cells one year after transplant came mostly from newly produced T cells. Reported findings indicate that, about two months after transplant, alpha-beta T cells came from several hundred expanded clones, which were derived from non-depleted graft cells. After transplant, high TCRbeta diversity at day 60 in some patients arose from surviving recipient T cells and thymic progenitors.

This material consisted of PBMCs, taken before TCRalphabeta/CD19-depleted stem cell transplant. The receptor comes from a boy aged 2 to 9 with acute lymphoblastic leukemia, due to receive a stem cell transplant.

CDR3 bases: TGCAGTGCTAGAGATTTGTTTAGGGGCCTCCAAGAGACCCAGTACTTC. Translated, it gives CSARDLFRGLQETQYF. The rearrangement links TRBV20-1 to TRBJ2-5, with a weak D call TRBD1 (5 bases). The germline V and J ends were trimmed by 0 bases and 1 base, with 15 bases remaining between them. Germline values: CDR1 DFQATT, CDR2 SNEGSKA (reference sequence). This CDR3 contains 16 residues.